Shown below are 5 T cell receptor beta chains from a single sample sequenced in a study of shared clonotypes between healthy human individuals. Positive CCR7 selection of CD45RO-negative cells yielded the naive CD8 cells, and terminally differentiated effector memory CD45RA+ cells were excluded. The repertoire was sequenced with immunoSEQ multiplex PCR; TCRdb's copy has only in-frame clones and lacks some. The table records roughly 600,000 clones, 98% of them present only once. Input material: naive CD8+ T cells sorted from blood. The source of these receptors is a man under 40 in good health.

The chain joins TRBV7-9 to TRBJ2-3; either TRBD1 or TRBD2 may fit D (6 bases each). The CDR3 is made up of 16 amino acids. Germline V gene lookup returns CDR1 SEHNR and CDR2 FQNEAQ (reference sequence). The ends were cut back, 9 bases at V and 0 bases at J, with 19 bases in the middle. CDR3 residues: CASKYLTGTSTDTQYF. Here the CDR3 DNA reads TGTGCCAGTAAATACTTAACAGGGACTAGCACAGATACGCAGTATTTT.

The gene calls are TRBV4-1 and TRBJ1-5, with D unclear. The CDR3 length is 14 residues. Germline lookup yields CDR1 MGHRA and CDR2 YSYEKL. Trimming stripped 4 bases from V and 4 bases from J, with 11 bases between. CDR3 bases: TGCGCCAGCAGCCCACTGGCCCTTAATCAGCCCCAGCATTTT. As protein: CASSPLALNQPQHF.

This clone was seen once. This rearrangement joins TRBV5-1 to TRBJ2-7, with 11 nucleotides matching TRBD2. Germline-derived CDR1 and CDR2 are SGHRS and YFSETQ. The CDR3 is 16 residues long. V dropped 1 base and J dropped 4; count of bases not matched to a gene: 7. The CDR3 region has the DNA TGCGCCAGCAGCTTGACTAGCGGGAGTGAGGGTTACGAGCAGTACTTC. Translated, it gives CASSLTSGSEGYEQYF.

This clone was counted once. The V call is TRBV18, the J call TRBJ2-1; 10 nucleotides line up with TRBD2. The CDR3 has 16 amino acids. V shed 4 bases and J 3 bases; nucleotides not matched to a gene: 6. From germline, CDR1 is KGHSH and CDR2 LQKENI. CDR3 residues: CASSQTAGGYYNEQFF. CDR3 bases: TGTGCCAGCTCACAGACAGCGGGAGGGTACTACAATGAGCAGTTCTTC.

The chain combines TRBV10-3 with TRBJ2-7; D ambiguous. The CDR3 is 16 amino acids. Trimming stripped 0 bases from V and 4 bases from J, with 16 bases between. Germline loops: CDR1 ENHRY, CDR2 SYGVKD. The CDR3 loop is CAISESLGKVGYEQYF. The DNA of the CDR3 is TGTGCCATCAGTGAGTCGTTGGGGAAGGTAGGTTACGAGCAGTACTTC.